The subject of this entry is one T cell receptor beta chain. The antigen this receptor binds is unknown. Per-base quality was not reported, and no clone a single base away is much larger than it. The same CDR3 also results from other DNA sequences found in this sample. The immunoSEQ Assay was used to sequence TCRbeta CDR3 regions. After extraction, genomic DNA underwent amplification by bias-controlled multiplex PCR, followed by high-throughput sequencing. On the study's bioinformatics: To quantify the absolute abundance of each unique TCRbeta CDR3 region, sequences were collapsed and filtered. Usable DNA was measured by amplifying reference genes present in all nucleated cells, and TCRbeta template counts were normalized to that usable DNA to estimate T cell fraction. Repertoire TCRs were annotated as SARS-CoV-2-specific by exact matching of V gene, CDR3 amino acid sequence and J gene to a known reactive TCR set. The reference SARS-CoV-2 TCR set came from MIRA and was filtered for enrichment in COVID-19-positive ImmuneCODE repertoires, removing public or cross-reactive TCRs. Drawing on the MIRA antigens, annotated TCRs were analysed further at the level of specific ORF or position within ORF. Breadth was defined as annotated unique rearrangements over total unique productive rearrangements; depth was the summed frequency of those rearrangements. TCR breadth was compared between groups using two-sided Wilcoxon rank-sum tests. What TCRdb holds here is the immuneACCESS table cut down to in-frame rearrangements. Part of the clones is not present; checked against another copy, under half of the missing clones reflect an unresolved V gene, and the others are unexplained. D and trimming come from the DNA, and the V and J calls and clone size come from that table. A total of about 440,000 clones appear in this sample, around 90% of them only once. The top ten constitute about 4.1% of the sample.

The data were taken from a study of Ad26.COV2.S vaccination and SARS-CoV-2 variants listed by TCRdb under 2021. Describing the broader study: Donors in the vaccine arm were drawn from COV1001, a multicentre, randomized, double-blind, placebo-controlled phase I-IIa trial testing Ad26.COV2.S in healthy adults. Participants in the trial were split at random into five groups of five each, receiving low-dose or high-dose Ad26.COV2.S once or twice, or else placebo on both occasions. The TCR-sequenced set comprised approximately 32 samples: around 20 Ad26.COV2.S vaccine recipients, 5 placebo recipients and 8 SARS-CoV-2 convalescent individuals. Ad26.COV2.S was administered intramuscularly at 5 x 10^10 or 1 x 10^11 viral particles, either as a single shot or as two shots given 56 days apart. TCRbeta repertoire sequencing was used to assess the specificity and breadth of SARS-CoV-2-reactive T cell receptors after Ad26.COV2.S vaccination. Throughout the experiments and outcome assessment, investigators stayed blinded to trial group allocation.

The treatment or condition tag for this specimen amounts to: some 20 received Ad26.COV2.S at low or high dose, single or two shots; several received placebo; per-sample allocation not given. For vaccine and placebo recipients, repertoires were sequenced using samples collected on day 63 after the first injection. In Cohort 1b, about two dozen adults aged 18-55 years were enrolled at a single site in Boston, USA, between 29 July and 7 August 2020. Ad26.COV2.S was a replication-incompetent adenovirus type 26 vector expressing a prefusion-stabilized SARS-CoV-2 spike protein from the original Wuhan strain. From its cysteine to its phenylalanine, the CDR3 spans 14 amino acids. The only DNA kept is the CDR3, 42 bases in frame from the first base. The V and J ends are trimmed by 1 base and 0 bases, leaving 5 bases between them. CDR1 LNHDA and CDR2 SQIVND are derived from the germline V gene (reference sequence).

Broad study findings and their caveats: Higher spike-specific TCR breadth was observed in Ad26.COV2.S recipients than in placebo recipients (P = 0.0014). Comparable non-spike TCR breadth was observed between vaccine and placebo recipients, consistent with only spike being contained in the vaccine. The authors noted that total T cell responses may have been underestimated by the TCR breadth and depth analyses. After vaccination, spike-specific CD8+ and CD4+ T cell responses were reported to show substantial breadth. The study was not powered to compare responses between vaccine doses or regimens.

The V and J genes are TRBV19 and TRBJ2-3, with the D gene not confidently named. Sample: peripheral blood, taken in a trial of Ad26.COV2.S vaccine versus placebo. The TCR was taken from a person aged 18 to 59 who received the Ad26.COV2.S COVID-19 vaccine or a placebo. The CDR3 loop reads CASSIGGSTDTQYF. The base sequence is TGTGCCAGTAGTATAGGGGGAAGCACAGATACGCAGTATTTT.